This T cell receptor (beta chain) is from a study of T cell responses to AZD1222 COVID-19 vaccine. Study results and limitations: White British people made up most donors, females outnumbered males, and clonal diversity was possibly underestimated. Regions 160-218 and 743-854 dominated among vaccine-associated CD4 TCRs spanning spike.

Notes on this clone: Its matching antigen is unknown.

The protocol was immunoSEQ multiplex PCR, while the TCRdb copy is restricted to in-frame clones and leaves out a portion. The table shows tens of thousands of clones, with around 87% occurring only once. The CDR3 has 14 amino acids. CDR1 and CDR2 (germline): MNHEY, SVGAGI. V dropped 0 bases and J dropped 1; count of bases not matched to a gene: 0. This receptor was identified in an adult who received the AZD1222 COVID-19 vaccine. The input for sequencing was peripheral blood, taken 28 days after the second AZD1222 dose. This chain connects TRBV6-5 to TRBJ2-7, with TRBD1 identical over 7 bases. CDR3 sequence: CASSYSQGSYEQYF. The CDR3 nucleotides read TGTGCCAGCAGTTACTCACAGGGGTCCTACGAGCAGTACTTC.